This paragraph reports one T cell receptor beta chain. The antigen remains undetermined. The protocol was immunoSEQ multiplex PCR, while the TCRdb copy is restricted to in-frame clones and leaves out a portion. The table includes roughly 30,000 clones, approximately 86% detected once. This entry comes from a study of regulatory dendritic cells for organ transplantation. Overall study results and limits: Regulatory dendritic cells appeared to expand memory CD8+ clones less than mature ones.

CD4+ or CD8+ T cells were sorted as naive CD45RA+ or memory CD45RO+. The CDR3 has 17 residues. Per the germline V gene, CDR1 is LNHDA and CDR2 is SQIVND (reference sequence). V lost 2 bases, J lost 1 base, and 5 bases stayed unmatched. The V and J genes are TRBV19 and TRBJ2-5, with TRBD2 identical over 12 bases. The receptor was isolated from a human donor in good health. Sequenced material: naive CD8+ T cells from blood. As for subset: CD45RA+ naive T cells. The CDR3 reads CASSISTSGGLQETQYF. The DNA of the CDR3 is TGTGCCAGTAGTATATCGACTAGCGGGGGCCTCCAAGAGACCCAGTACTTC.